These 15 T cell receptor beta chains were sequenced from one sample in a study of shared clonotypes between healthy human individuals. Using immunoSEQ multiplex PCR, the repertoire was profiled, and TCRdb retains in-frame clones only, with some absent. The top ten hold about 1.5% of the sample, which has around 1 million clones, approximately 80% seen once. Sequencing input: memory CD4+ T cells sorted from blood. Documented subset: CD45RA-negative fraction. The source of these receptors is a young man in good health.

V usage is TRBV7-9 and J usage is TRBJ1-2, with 9 bases aligning to TRBD1. Germline V gives CDR1 SEHNR, CDR2 FQNEAQ (reference sequence). J lost 3 bases, V lost 5 bases, and 4 bases had no gene match. This CDR3 is 14 amino acids long. The chain's CDR3 is CASSQDRGDYGYTF. Here the CDR3 DNA reads TGTGCCAGCAGCCAGGACAGGGGTGACTATGGCTACACCTTC.

This clone came up once. In DNA, the CDR3 is TGTGCCAGCAGCCAAGACCCTGAGGGAAGAGGGCCCTTTGGCTACACCTTC. Translated, it gives CASSQDPEGRGPFGYTF. The chain employs TRBV4-2 and TRBJ1-2; D gene uncertain. V lost 0 bases and J 7 bases, leaving 21 bases between the germline ends. CDR1 and CDR2 from the germline V gene are LGHNA and YNFKEQ. The CDR3 has 17 amino acids.

V usage is TRBV9 and J usage is TRBJ2-2; weak D call: TRBD1 (6 bases). The CDR3 spans 16 residues. The V gene lost 3 bases and the J gene lost 1 base, with 13 bases spanning the gap. Germline V lookup: CDR1 SGDLS, CDR2 YYNGEE. The chain's CDR3 is CASSGLTGWNTGELFF. The CDR3 region has the DNA TGTGCCAGCAGCGGTTTAACAGGGTGGAACACCGGGGAGCTGTTTTTT.

The chain's CDR3 is CASRGGLASYNEQFF. The CDR3 DNA is TGTGCCAGCAGGGGGGGACTAGCGAGCTACAATGAGCAGTTCTTC. V and J are TRBV7-2 and TRBJ2-1; 10 bases match TRBD2. J gave up 3 bases and V 6 bases, and 5 bases lay outside the gene matches. The V gene's germline CDR1 is SGHTA and CDR2 FQGNSA. The CDR3 is made up of 15 amino acids.

The CDR3 sequence is CASSQGTGFSSYEQYF. The CDR3 DNA is TGCGCCAGCAGCCAAGGGACAGGCTTTAGCTCCTACGAGCAGTACTTC. J is TRBJ2-7 and V is TRBV4-3; 7 nucleotides line up with TRBD1. Looked up from germline, CDR1 is LGHNA and CDR2 is YSLEER. With 1 base clipped from V and 0 bases from J, the junction kept 6 bases outside the gene matches. CDR3 length equals 16 residues.

This clone has just one count. The same CDR3 can be traced to other DNA sequences in this sample. This rearrangement joins TRBV5-4 to TRBJ2-7; TRBD2 might be the D (5 bases). V shed 0 bases and J shed 3 bases, with 7 bases lying between them. This CDR3 spans 13 amino acids. Germline loops: CDR1 SGHNT, CDR2 YYREEE (reference sequence). The CDR3 reads CASSLDGLYEQYF. Here the CDR3 DNA reads TGTGCCAGCAGCTTGGACGGACTCTACGAGCAGTACTTC.

V and J are TRBV5-1 and TRBJ2-1, with TRBD2 matching over 11 bases. The CDR3 is 17 residues long. Germline V gives CDR1 SGHRS, CDR2 YFSETQ. Germline trimming cut 4 bases from V and 0 bases from J; bases unmatched to any gene: 6. CDR3 coding DNA: TGCGCCAGCAGCGTTGGGACTAGCGGCGGCTCCTACAATGAGCAGTTCTTC. Encoded protein: CASSVGTSGGSYNEQFF.

The chain carries TRBV11-2 and TRBJ1-4, with TRBD1 as a possible D gene (5 bases). The V end lost 5 bases, the J end lost 10 bases, and 17 bases lay between the germline ends. This CDR3 has 14 residues. Germline-derived CDR1 and CDR2 are SGHAT and FQNNGV. The CDR3 nucleotides are TGTGCCAGCAGCCTCCGGGACCAGGCGATAAAACTGTTTTTT. Translating it yields CASSLRDQAIKLFF.

The chain carries TRBV7-8 and TRBJ1-6; D not certain. The CDR3 is 15 amino acids. Trimming shortened V by 2 bases and J by 7 bases, and 12 bases separated the two germline ends. The germline V gene has CDR1 SGHVS and CDR2 FQNEAQ. The CDR3 nucleotides are TGTGCCAGCAGCTTAAAAAGGCAGTTGAATTCACCCCTCCACTTT. Its translation: CASSLKRQLNSPLHF.

This clone was counted only a few times. The chain couples TRBV2 to TRBJ1-1; TRBD1 agrees at 7 bases. The germline CDR1 and CDR2 sequences are SNHLY and FYNNEI. This CDR3 is 15 amino acids long. V was pared by 0 bases and J by 5 bases, with 6 bases of the junction left unmatched. In DNA, the CDR3 is TGTGCCAGCAGTGAAGCGCCCAAACAGGGGACTGAAGCTTTCTTT. Protein sequence: CASSEAPKQGTEAFF.

The chain employs TRBV5-1 and TRBJ2-7; D is perhaps TRBD1 (6 bases). Germline CDR1 is SGHRS and CDR2 is YFSETQ. The CDR3 has 15 amino acids. Trimming took off 0 bases at V and 3 bases at J, with 13 bases between the two ends. The CDR3 nucleotides read TGCGCCAGCAGCTTGGTAGGGACAAGTTACTACGAGCAGTACTTC. Translating it yields CASSLVGTSYYEQYF.

This sequence joins TRBV2 and TRBJ2-5, with D uncertain. The CDR3 extends over 14 amino acids. Per germline, CDR1 SNHLY and CDR2 FYNNEI. V lost 4 bases and J lost 1, with 10 bases in between. The chain's CDR3 is CASSVDRSQETQYF. DNA for the CDR3: TGTGCCAGCAGTGTGGATAGGAGCCAAGAGACCCAGTACTTC.

The chain carries TRBV28 and TRBJ2-2; no definite D call. Deletions cut 7 bases from V and 1 base from J, with 7 bases between. Germline CDR1 reads MDHEN; CDR2 reads SYDVKM. The CDR3 sequence is 13 residues long. The CDR3 sequence: CASNTRNTGELFF. CDR3 nucleotides: TGTGCCAGCAACACACGGAACACCGGGGAGCTGTTTTTT.

J is TRBJ2-7 and V is TRBV7-2, with 8 bases aligning to TRBD2. With 5 bases clipped from V and 5 bases from J, the junction kept 8 bases outside the gene matches. CDR3 length: 14 residues. Germline V lookup: CDR1 SGHTA, CDR2 FQGNSA. CDR3 in DNA: TGTGCCAGCAGCAGCGGCGGGGGGCTCAACGAGCAGTACTTC. Amino acid sequence: CASSSGGGLNEQYF.

The rearrangement links TRBV7-9 to TRBJ1-2; 8 positions match TRBD1. The junction had 11 bases not matched to a gene; V was cut back by 5 bases and J by 3 bases. CDR3 length: 16 amino acids. Germline V gene lookup returns CDR1 SEHNR and CDR2 FQNEAQ (reference sequence). The CDR3 reads CASSGEDRGNDYGYTF. In nucleotides, the CDR3 is TGTGCCAGCAGCGGAGAAGACAGGGGAAATGACTATGGCTACACCTTC. Drawing the rest from reference TRBV7-9 and TRBJ1-2, the complete variable domain is DTGVSQNPRHKITKRGQNVTFRCDPISEHNRLYWYRQTLGQGPEFLTYFQNEAQLEKSRLLSDRFSAERPKGSFSTLEIQRTEQGDSAMYLCASSGEDRGNDYGYTFGSGTRLTVV.